These T cell receptor beta chains were read from a single sample in a study of Graves' ophthalmopathy and Graves' hyperthyroidism. MiXCR, applied by TCRdb to the multiplex PCR reads, yields one record per CDR3 protein. The sample lists about 600,000 distinct CDR3 sequences; under 45% were seen once. Material for sequencing was peripheral blood or thyroid tissue (not recorded which). Receptors originate from an adult man with Graves' hyperthyroidism. Each CDR3 is given with its conserved first and last residue. A D gene is named only where the DNA matches it firmly. For some rows the clone size is stated as once, few or many, or as a class when expanded; others skip it.

j_call v_call d_call clone_size cdr3_aa cdr3_nt
TRBJ2-7 TRBV20-1 TRBD2 many CSAREVGRGYEQYF TGCAGTGCTAGAGAGGTGGGGCGGGGGTACGAGCAGTACTTC
TRBJ1-6 TRBV10-3 - - CAISEIRTKGLNPPLHF TGTGCCATCAGTGAGATACGGACAAAGGGGCTGAACCCACCCCTCCACTTT
TRBJ2-6 TRBV24-1 - - CATSEDERGSWVSGANVLTF TGTGCCACCAGTGAAGACGAACGGGGAAGTTGGGTCTCTGGGGCCAACGTCCTGACTTTC
TRBJ1-2 TRBV9 - - CASSASFGTFYGYTF TGTGCCAGCAGCGCGAGTTTCGGGACTTTCTATGGCTACACCTTC
TRBJ1-3 TRBV4-1 - many CASSLTDRASGNTIYF TGCGCCAGCAGCCTTACCGACAGAGCCTCTGGAAACACCATATATTTT
TRBJ1-3 TRBV7-3 - many CASSKGPVGNTIYF TGTGCCAGCAGCAAAGGGCCGGTTGGAAACACCATATATTTT
TRBJ1-1 TRBV10-3 - - CASAAWRGMNTEAFF TGTGCCAGCGCGGCCTGGAGGGGGATGAACACTGAAGCTTTCTTT
TRBJ1-5 TRBV6-5 - - CASSLRQNSNQPQHF TGTGCCAGCAGTCTCAGACAGAATAGCAATCAGCCCCAGCATTTT
TRBJ1-4 TRBV5-6 - many CASSFVGRTEKLFF TGTGCCAGCAGCTTCGTGGGCAGAACCGAAAAACTGTTTTTT
TRBJ1-5 TRBV20-1 TRBD1 many CSAWTGYSNQPQHF TGCAGTGCTTGGACAGGCTATAGCAATCAGCCCCAGCATTTT
TRBJ1-2 TRBV28 - few CASSLSVTGYGYTF TGTGCCAGCAGTTTATCCGTGACCGGCTATGGCTACACCTTC
TRBJ2-5 TRBV2 TRBD1 many CASSVPGQLETQYF TGTGCCAGCAGTGTTCCGGGACAGTTAGAGACCCAGTACTTC
TRBJ1-1 TRBV7-9 TRBD1 many CASSFPGQGLNTEAFF TGTGCCAGCAGCTTCCCGGGACAGGGTTTGAACACTGAAGCTTTCTTT
TRBJ1-2 TRBV10-2 TRBD1 - CASSEWGETGNGYTF TGCGCCAGCAGTGAATGGGGGGAGACAGGGAACGGCTACACCTTC
TRBJ1-2 TRBV29-1 - many CSVRAGNREYGYTF TGCAGCGTTCGGGCAGGGAATAGGGAGTATGGCTACACCTTC
TRBJ2-7 TRBV20-1 TRBD2 - CSAKSPAGEEQYF TGCAGTGCTAAGTCCCCAGCGGGGGAAGAGCAGTACTTC
TRBJ2-7 TRBV5-1 - many CASSLDDRYEQYF TGCGCCAGCAGCCTAGACGACAGATACGAGCAGTACTTC